These T cell receptor beta chains were read from a single sample in a study of blood T cell repertoires in COVID-19. The repertoire was sequenced with immunoSEQ multiplex PCR; TCRdb's copy has only in-frame clones and lacks some. Of 150,000 to 200,000 clones in the sample, about 88% were seen once. Sequences were obtained from peripheral blood. The receptors were sampled from a man aged 18 to 30 who had recovered from COVID-19. Each CDR3 is given with its conserved first and last residue. A D gene is named only where the DNA matches it firmly. Clone size is given for some rows only: seen once, a few or many times, or a class if the clone is expanded.

abundance	v_gene	j_gene	d_gene	CDR3nt	CDR3aa
once	TRBV7-9	TRBJ1-1	.	TGTGCCAGCACCCCCCCCCGGGTGGAGAACACTGAAGCTTTCTTT	CASTPPRVENTEAFF
.	TRBV5-6	TRBJ2-7	TRBD1	TGTGCCAGCAGCTGGACAGGCCCCTACGAGCAGTACTTC	CASSWTGPYEQYF
.	TRBV7-9	TRBJ1-1	.	TGTGCCAGCAGCTTAGGAATCAGGTCCGACACTGAAGCTTTCTTT	CASSLGIRSDTEAFF
once	TRBV5-1	TRBJ2-7	.	TGCGCCAGCAGCTTGGGAGGGTCCACCTACGAGCAGTACTTC	CASSLGGSTYEQYF
.	TRBV19	TRBJ2-2	TRBD2	TGTGCCAGTAGTAGGGGACTAGATAACACCGGGGAGCTGTTTTTT	CASSRGLDNTGELFF
.	TRBV6-1	TRBJ2-3	.	TGTGCCAGCAGTGAATATGGCCTGCAAGATACGCAGTATTTT	CASSEYGLQDTQYF
.	TRBV6-2/TRBV6-3	TRBJ2-6	.	TGTGCCAGCAGTGGAACAGGGTCCTCTGGGGCCAACGTCCTGACTTTC	CASSGTGSSGANVLTF
once	TRBV6-5	TRBJ2-7	TRBD1	TGTGCCAGCAGTTATGGGACAGGGGGAACCTACGAGCAGTACTTC	CASSYGTGGTYEQYF
.	TRBV4-2	TRBJ2-7	TRBD2	TGTGCCAGCAGCCAAGATCTGACTAGCGGGACCTACGAGCAGTACTTC	CASSQDLTSGTYEQYF
.	TRBV18	TRBJ2-2	.	TGTGCCAGCTCACCACGGCTCCGGGACACCGGGGAGCTGTTTTTT	CASSPRLRDTGELFF
.	TRBV20-1	TRBJ1-1	.	TGCAGGCCGTCGGTGAACACTGAAGCTTTCTTT	CRPSVNTEAFF
.	TRBV19	TRBJ2-2	.	TGTGCCAGTAGAGCCCGACAGAACACCGGGGAGCTGTTTTTT	CASRARQNTGELFF
.	TRBV6-5	TRBJ2-3	.	TGTGCCAGCAGTTACGGGGGCGGGTCCACAGATACGCAGTATTTT	CASSYGGGSTDTQYF
.	TRBV6-5	TRBJ2-6	.	TGTGCCAGCAGCAAAGGGGGCTCTGGGGCCAACGTCCTGACTTTC	CASSKGGSGANVLTF
.	TRBV19	TRBJ2-7	TRBD1	TGTGCCAGTAGTATAGGGCAGGGGGTCTACGAGCAGTACTTC	CASSIGQGVYEQYF
once	TRBV6-6	TRBJ1-1	.	TGTGCCAGCAGTTACTTGGAGGGGAAGAACACTGAAGCTTTCTTT	CASSYLEGKNTEAFF
.	TRBV29-1	TRBJ2-1	TRBD1	TGCAGCGTTGCCGGGACAGGGGGATACAATGAGCAGTTCTTC	CSVAGTGGYNEQFF
.	TRBV30	TRBJ2-4	TRBD1	TGTGCCTGGCAACGCACAGGGGGCAAAAACATTCAGTACTTC	CAWQRTGGKNIQYF
.	TRBV4-3	TRBJ2-1	.	TGCGCCAGCAGCCACCAGGGTGGGTACAATGAGCAGTTCTTC	CASSHQGGYNEQFF
.	TRBV5-1	TRBJ2-7	.	TGCGCCAGCAGCGCCGATAGACGGGGAAGCTCCTACGAGCAGTACTTC	CASSADRRGSSYEQYF
.	TRBV18	TRBJ2-1	.	TGTGCCAGCTCACCAAGGGCTAGCGCTTCCAATGAGCAGTTCTTC	CASSPRASASNEQFF
few	TRBV2	TRBJ1-5	.	TGTGCCAGCAGTGCGGGAAATCAGCCCCAGCATTTT	CASSAGNQPQHF
.	TRBV5-4	TRBJ2-5	.	TGTGCCAGCAGCTTGCAGGCCCCGGGGGAGACCCAGTACTTC	CASSLQAPGETQYF
.	TRBV19	TRBJ2-1	.	TGTGCCAGTAGTATTATGTCGGGGTCCTACAATGAGCAGTTCTTC	CASSIMSGSYNEQFF
.	TRBV7-6	TRBJ2-3	.	TGTGCCAGCAGCTTAGACGGAGCTAGCACAGATACGCAGTATTTT	CASSLDGASTDTQYF
.	TRBV5-1	TRBJ1-2	.	TGCGCCAGCAGCCACGAAGACAGAAGTTACTATGGCTACACCTTC	CASSHEDRSYYGYTF
.	TRBV18	TRBJ1-1	TRBD1	TGTGCCAGCTCTCCACAGGACAGGGCTCTGAACACTGAAGCTTTCTTT	CASSPQDRALNTEAFF
.	TRBV2	TRBJ1-4	TRBD1	TGTGCCAGTCGACAGGGAGGAGCGTCGTATGAAAAACTGTTTTTT	CASRQGGASYEKLFF
.	TRBV7-8	TRBJ2-3	TRBD2	TGTGCCAGCAGCCGTGGGACTAGCGGCCGAGATACGCAGTATTTT	CASSRGTSGRDTQYF
.	TRBV7-2	TRBJ2-7	.	TGTGCCAGCAGCTTTGGTCGGACAGCAACCTACGAGCAGTACTTC	CASSFGRTATYEQYF
once	TRBV11-3	TRBJ2-2	TRBD2	TGTGCCAGCAGCTTAGCGGGGGGCACCGGGGAGCTGTTTTTT	CASSLAGGTGELFF
.	TRBV21-1	TRBJ1-6	.	TGTGCCAGCAGCCTCCACCCAGGAACCTTAATTGGATCACTCCTCCACTTT	CASSLHPGTLIGSLLHF
.	TRBV10-3	TRBJ2-1	TRBD2	TGTGCCATCAGGGGGCTAGCGGGAAGCAATGAGCAGTTCTTC	CAIRGLAGSNEQFF
.	TRBV7-9	TRBJ1-6	.	TGTGCCAGCAGCTTGGTTGGTCAGGATTCACCCCTCCACTTT	CASSLVGQDSPLHF
few	TRBV11-2	TRBJ2-7	.	TGTGCCAGCAGCTTAGTGGGCGTAGAGCAGTACTTC	CASSLVGVEQYF
.	TRBV4-1	TRBJ2-7	.	TGCGCCAGCAGACCTCGGCCGGGTACTAGCAGGGGGATGAGCTCCTACGAGCAGTACTTC	CASRPRPGTSRGMSSYEQYF
.	TRBV5-5	TRBJ1-3	.	TGTGCCAGCAGCTTGGTCCTCTCTGGAAACACCATATATTTT	CASSLVLSGNTIYF
.	TRBV6-2/TRBV6-3	TRBJ2-2	.	TGTGCCAGCAGTTCTCCGGGGTCCGGAAACGGGGAGCTGTTTTTT	CASSSPGSGNGELFF